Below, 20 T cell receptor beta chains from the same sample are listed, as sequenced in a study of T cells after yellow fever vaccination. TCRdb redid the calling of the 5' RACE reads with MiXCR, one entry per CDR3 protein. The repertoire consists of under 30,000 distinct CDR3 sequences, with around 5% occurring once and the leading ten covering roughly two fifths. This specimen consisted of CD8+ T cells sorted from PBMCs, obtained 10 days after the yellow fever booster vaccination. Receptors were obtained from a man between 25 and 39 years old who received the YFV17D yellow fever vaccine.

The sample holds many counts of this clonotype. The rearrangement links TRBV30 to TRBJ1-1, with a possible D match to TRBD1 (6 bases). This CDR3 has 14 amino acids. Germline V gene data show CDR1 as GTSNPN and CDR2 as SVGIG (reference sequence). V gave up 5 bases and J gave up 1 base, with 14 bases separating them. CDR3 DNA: TGTGCCTGGGGGCGGACAGAACCGAACACTGAAGCTTTCTTT. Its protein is CAWGRTEPNTEAFF.

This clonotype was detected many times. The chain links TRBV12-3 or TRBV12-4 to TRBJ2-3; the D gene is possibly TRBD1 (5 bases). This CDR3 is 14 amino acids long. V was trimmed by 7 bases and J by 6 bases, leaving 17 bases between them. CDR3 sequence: CASNLGAERDTQYF. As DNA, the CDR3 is TGTGCCAGCAACCTAGGGGCGGAACGGGATACGCAGTATTTT.

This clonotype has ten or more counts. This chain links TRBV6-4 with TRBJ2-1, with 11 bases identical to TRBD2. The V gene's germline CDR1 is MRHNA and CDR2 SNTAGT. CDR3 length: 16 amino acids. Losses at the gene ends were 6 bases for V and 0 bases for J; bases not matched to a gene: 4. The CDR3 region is CASSPSGRSSYNEQFF. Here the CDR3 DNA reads TGTGCCAGCAGCCCTAGCGGGAGGAGCTCCTACAATGAGCAGTTCTTC.

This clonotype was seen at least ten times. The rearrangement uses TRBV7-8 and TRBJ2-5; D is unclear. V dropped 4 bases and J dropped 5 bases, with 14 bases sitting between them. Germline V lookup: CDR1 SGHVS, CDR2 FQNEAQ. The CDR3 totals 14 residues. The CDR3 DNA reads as TGTGCCAGCAGCTCTGGAAAGGCGTGGGAGACCCAGTACTTC. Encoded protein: CASSSGKAWETQYF. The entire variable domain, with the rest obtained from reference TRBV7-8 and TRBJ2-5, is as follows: GAGVSQSPRYKVAKRGQDVALRCDPISGHVSLFWYQQALGQGPEFLTYFQNEAQLDKSGLPSDRFFAERPEGSVSTLKIQRTQQEDSAVYLCASSSGKAWETQYFGPGTRLLVL.

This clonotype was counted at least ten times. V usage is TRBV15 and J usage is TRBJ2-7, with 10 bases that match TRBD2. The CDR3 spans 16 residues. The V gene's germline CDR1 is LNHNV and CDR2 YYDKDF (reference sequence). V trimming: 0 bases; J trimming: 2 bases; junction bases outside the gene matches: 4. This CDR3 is CATSRDELAGTYEQYF. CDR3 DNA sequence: TGTGCCACCAGCAGAGACGAACTAGCGGGAACCTACGAGCAGTACTTC.

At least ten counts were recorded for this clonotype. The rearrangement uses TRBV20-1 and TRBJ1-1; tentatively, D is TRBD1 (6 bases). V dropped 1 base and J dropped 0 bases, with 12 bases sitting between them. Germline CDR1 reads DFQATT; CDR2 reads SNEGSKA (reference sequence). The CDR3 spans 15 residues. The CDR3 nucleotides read TGCAGTGCTAGAGTAGGGGGGTGGGTGAACACTGAAGCTTTCTTT. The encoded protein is CSARVGGWVNTEAFF.

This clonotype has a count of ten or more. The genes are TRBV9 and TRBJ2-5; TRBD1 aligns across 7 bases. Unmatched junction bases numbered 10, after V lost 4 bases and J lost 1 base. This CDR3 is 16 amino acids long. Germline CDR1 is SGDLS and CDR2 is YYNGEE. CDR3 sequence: CASSSTGTVIQETQYF. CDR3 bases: TGTGCCAGCAGCAGCACCGGGACAGTGATCCAAGAGACCCAGTACTTC.

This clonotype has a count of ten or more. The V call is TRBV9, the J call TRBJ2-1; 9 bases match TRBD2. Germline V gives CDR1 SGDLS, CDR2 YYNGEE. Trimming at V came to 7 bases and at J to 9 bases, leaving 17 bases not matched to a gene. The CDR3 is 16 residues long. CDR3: CASEPGGASGTAEQFF. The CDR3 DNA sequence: TGTGCCAGCGAACCCGGGGGGGCTAGCGGGACGGCTGAGCAGTTCTTC.

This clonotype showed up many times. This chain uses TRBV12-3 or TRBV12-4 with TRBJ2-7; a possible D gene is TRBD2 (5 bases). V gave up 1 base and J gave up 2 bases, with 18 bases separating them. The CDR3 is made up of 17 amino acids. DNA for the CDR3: TGTGCCAGCAGTTTAGGTGCCGCTAGCTTCCGGACCTACGAGCAGTACTTC. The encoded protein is CASSLGAASFRTYEQYF.

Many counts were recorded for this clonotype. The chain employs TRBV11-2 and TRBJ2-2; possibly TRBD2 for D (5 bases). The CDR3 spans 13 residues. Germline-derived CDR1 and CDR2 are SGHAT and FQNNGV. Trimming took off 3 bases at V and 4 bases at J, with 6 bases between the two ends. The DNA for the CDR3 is TGTGCCAGCAGCTTCGAGGGCACCGGGGAGCTGTTTTTT. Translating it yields CASSFEGTGELFF.

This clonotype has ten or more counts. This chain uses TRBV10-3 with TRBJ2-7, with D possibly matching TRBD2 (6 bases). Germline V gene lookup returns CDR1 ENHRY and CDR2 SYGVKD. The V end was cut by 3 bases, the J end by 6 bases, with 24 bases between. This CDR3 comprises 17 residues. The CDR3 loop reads CAISDGTLGEEGIEQYF. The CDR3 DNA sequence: TGTGCCATCAGTGACGGTACCCTGGGGGAGGAAGGAATCGAGCAGTACTTC.

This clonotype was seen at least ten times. DNA of the CDR3: TGTGCCAGCAGCTTGAGGGTGGGCGCAGTAAGCTCTGGGGCCAACGTCCTGACTTTC. This sequence encodes CASSLRVGAVSSGANVLTF. The chain is built from TRBV5-6 and TRBJ2-6; D ambiguous. The germline CDR1 and CDR2 sequences are SGHDT and YYEEEE. The CDR3 is 19 residues long. Trimming removed 1 base at V and 0 bases at J, with 17 bases between.

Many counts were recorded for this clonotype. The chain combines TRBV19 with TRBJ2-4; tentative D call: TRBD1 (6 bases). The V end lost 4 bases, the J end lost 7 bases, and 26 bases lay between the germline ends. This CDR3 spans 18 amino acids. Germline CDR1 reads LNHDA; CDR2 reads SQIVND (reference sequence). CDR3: CASSTITSARQEWNIQYF. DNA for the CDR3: TGTGCCAGTAGTACCATAACATCCGCTCGACAGGAATGGAACATTCAGTACTTC.

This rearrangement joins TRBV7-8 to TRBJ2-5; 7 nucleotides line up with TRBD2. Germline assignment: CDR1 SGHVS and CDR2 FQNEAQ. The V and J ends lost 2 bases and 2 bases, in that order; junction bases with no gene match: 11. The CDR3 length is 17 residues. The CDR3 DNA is TGTGCCAGCAGCTTATTTGCGGCGGGGGTCCGGCAAGAGACCCAGTACTTC. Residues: CASSLFAAGVRQETQYF.

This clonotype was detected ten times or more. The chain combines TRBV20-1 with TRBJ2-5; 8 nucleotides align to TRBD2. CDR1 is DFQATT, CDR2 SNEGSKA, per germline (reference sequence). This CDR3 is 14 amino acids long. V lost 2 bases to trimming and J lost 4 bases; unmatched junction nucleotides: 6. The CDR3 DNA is TGCAGTGCTAGACAACCGGGAGGGCCAGAGACCCAGTACTTC. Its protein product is CSARQPGGPETQYF.

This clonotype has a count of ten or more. The CDR3 here is CASSSVSYEQYF. The CDR3 DNA follows: TGTGCCAGTAGCTCTGTCTCCTACGAGCAGTACTTC. V gene TRBV19 combines with J gene TRBJ2-7; D not resolved. Between the trimmed V and J ends, which lost 6 bases and 0 bases, there was a span of 6 bases. The germline CDR1 and CDR2 sequences are LNHDA and SQIVND (reference sequence). The CDR3 has 12 residues. The entire variable domain, with the rest obtained from reference TRBV19 and TRBJ2-7, is as follows: DGGITQSPKYLFRKEGQNVTLSCEQNLNHDAMYWYRQDPGQGLRLIYYSQIVNDFQKGDIAEGYSVSREKKESFPLTVTSAQKNPTAFYLCASSSVSYEQYFGPGTRLTVT.

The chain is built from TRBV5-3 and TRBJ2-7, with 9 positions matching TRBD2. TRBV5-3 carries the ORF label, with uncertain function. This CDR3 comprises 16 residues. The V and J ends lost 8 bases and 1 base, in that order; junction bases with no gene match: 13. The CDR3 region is CARGPGLAGLSYEQYF. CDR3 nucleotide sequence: TGTGCCAGGGGCCCTGGGCTAGCGGGACTATCCTACGAGCAGTACTTC.

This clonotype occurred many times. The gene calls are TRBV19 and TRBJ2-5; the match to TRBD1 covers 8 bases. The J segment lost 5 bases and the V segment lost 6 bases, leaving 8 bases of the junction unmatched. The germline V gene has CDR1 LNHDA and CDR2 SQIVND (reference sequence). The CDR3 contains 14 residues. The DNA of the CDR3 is TGTGCCAGTAGCCCCGGGACAGGCGGGGAGACCCAGTACTTC. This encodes CASSPGTGGETQYF.

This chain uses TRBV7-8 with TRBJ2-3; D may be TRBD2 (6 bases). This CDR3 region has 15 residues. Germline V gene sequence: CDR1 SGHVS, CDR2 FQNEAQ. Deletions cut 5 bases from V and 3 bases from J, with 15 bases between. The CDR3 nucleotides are TGTGCCAGCAGCACCGGAGGCGGGGTAACAGATACGCAGTATTTT. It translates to CASSTGGGVTDTQYF. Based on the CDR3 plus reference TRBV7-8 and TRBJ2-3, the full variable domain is GAGVSQSPRYKVAKRGQDVALRCDPISGHVSLFWYQQALGQGPEFLTYFQNEAQLDKSGLPSDRFFAERPEGSVSTLKIQRTQQEDSAVYLCASSTGGGVTDTQYFGPGTRLTVL.

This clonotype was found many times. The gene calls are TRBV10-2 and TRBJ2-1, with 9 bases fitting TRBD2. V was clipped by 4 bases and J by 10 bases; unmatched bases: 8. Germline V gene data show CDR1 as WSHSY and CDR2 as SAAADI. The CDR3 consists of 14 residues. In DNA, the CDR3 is TGCGCCAGCAGTGTTGGCGGGAGGGCCCGGGAGCAGTTCTTC. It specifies CASSVGGRAREQFF.